These 23 T cell receptor beta chains originate from one sample sequenced in a study of T cells in Graves' hyperthyroidism and ophthalmopathy. RNA transcripts provided the source from which TCR beta CDR3 regions were amplified. In the first-round RT-PCR of the TCR CDR3, the HTBI primer set was used. MiXCR, run by TCRdb on the multiplex PCR reads, gives a single entry per CDR3 protein. The sample shows 300,000 to 400,000 distinct CDR3 sequences, more than 12% of them seen only once. Material for sequencing was blood. The receptors were gathered from a woman between 25 and 40 years old with Graves' ophthalmopathy.

This clonotype was counted at least ten times. The gene calls are TRBV28 and TRBJ2-1; D is tentatively TRBD1 or TRBD2 (5 bases each). CDR1 is MDHEN and CDR2 is SYDVKM in the germline V gene. Trimming shortened V by 5 bases and J by 4 bases, and 15 bases separated the two germline ends. The length of the CDR3 is 15 residues. DNA of the CDR3: TGTGCCAGCAGTGCACCGGGACGCCCGTACAATGAGCAGTTCTTC. Encoded protein: CASSAPGRPYNEQFF.

J is TRBJ2-7 and V is TRBV7-9, with 8 bases that match TRBD1. V shed 0 bases, J shed 3 bases, and the junction held 4 bases outside the gene matches. Germline V gives CDR1 SEHNR, CDR2 FQNEAQ (reference sequence). This CDR3 has 15 amino acids. This CDR3 reads CASSLAQGAIYEQYF. The DNA of the CDR3 is TGTGCCAGCAGCTTAGCTCAGGGGGCGATCTACGAGCAGTACTTC.

This clonotype was observed many times. The chain couples TRBV20-1 to TRBJ2-3; the D gene is possibly TRBD1 (6 bases). Per germline, CDR1 DFQATT and CDR2 SNEGSKA (reference sequence). The CDR3 spans 13 residues. The CDR3: CSPDAGAWDTQYF. The CDR3 DNA reads TGCAGCCCCGACGCAGGGGCGTGGGATACGCAGTATTTT.

This clonotype was seen repeatedly, ten times or more. The chain carries TRBV7-2 and TRBJ2-2; D not certain. This CDR3 is built from 16 residues. Trimming took off 5 bases at V and 1 base at J, with 14 bases between the two ends. Germline lookup yields CDR1 SGHTA and CDR2 FQGNSA. The CDR3: CASSLSSGQNTGELFF. The DNA of the CDR3 is TGTGCCAGCAGCCTATCATCTGGCCAGAACACCGGGGAGCTGTTTTTT.

As concerns this clonotype: One end of the junction fails to match germline, which may point to a read error. The genes are TRBV11-2 and TRBJ2-1; 7 positions match TRBD1. CDR1 is SGHAT and CDR2 is FQNNGV in the germline V gene. The CDR3 is made up of 15 amino acids. CDR3 nucleotide sequence: TGTGCCAGCAGGGCTCAGGACGATCCGCAGGGGGAGCAGTGCTTC. Translation gives CASRAQDDPQGEQCF.

This clonotype was seen repeatedly, ten times or more. V and J are TRBV28 and TRBJ2-1; TRBD1 agrees at 10 bases. Germline V gives CDR1 MDHEN, CDR2 SYDVKM. This CDR3 region has 15 residues. V shed 4 bases and J 7 bases; nucleotides not matched to a gene: 7. CDR3 protein: CASSSYGTGVNEQFF. Written as DNA, the CDR3 is TGTGCCAGCAGTTCATACGGGACAGGGGTTAATGAGCAGTTCTTC.

A remark on this clonotype: Since a much larger clone is just one base distant, this may be a read error. The CDR3 end shows no conserved phenylalanine or tryptophan, and so a read error is likely. This rearrangement joins TRBV6-1 to TRBJ2-2, with D perhaps assigned TRBD1 or TRBD2 (5 bases each). CDR1 is MNHNS, CDR2 SASEGT, per germline. V lost 6 bases and J lost 4, with 12 bases in between. The CDR3 length is 14 residues. The CDR3 loop reads CASSETGGTGELFL. The DNA of the CDR3 is TGTGCCAGCAGCGAGACTGGGGGCACCGGGGAGCTGTTTCTT.

This clonotype showed up many times. The chain employs TRBV2 and TRBJ1-5; unclear D gene. The V gene lost 4 bases and the J gene lost 5 bases, with 12 bases spanning the gap. Germline assignment: CDR1 SNHLY and CDR2 FYNNEI. This CDR3 region has 14 residues. DNA for the CDR3: TGTGCCAGCAGTGCCTCCGGTGGGGATCAGCCCCAGCATTTT. This sequence encodes CASSASGGDQPQHF.

In regard to this clonotype: One junction end does not reproduce the germline sequence, and a read error may be involved. The J gene is TRBJ2-3, the V gene TRBV10-2; D not resolved. CDR1 is WSHSY, CDR2 SAAADI, per germline. The CDR3 consists of 16 residues. CDR3 in amino acids: CASSKSGGLSTDTQYF. CDR3 nucleotides: TGCGCCAGCAGTAAGTCGGGCGGTTTGAGCACAGATACGCAGTATTTT.

This clonotype was recorded many times. V is TRBV7-9 and J is TRBJ2-6; 8 bases are a match to TRBD2. Germline-derived CDR1 and CDR2 are SEHNR and FQNEAQ (reference sequence). The CDR3 loop spans 18 amino acids. Trimming removed 6 bases from V and 0 bases from J; junction bases left unmatched: 10. The CDR3, as DNA: TGTGCCAGCAGTCGGTCGGGGGGGCTTAGCTCTGGGGCCAACGTCCTGACTTTC. Its protein is CASSRSGGLSSGANVLTF.

Concerning this clonotype: Possible read error: a much larger clone is one base away. The genes are TRBV28 and TRBJ1-4; 7 nucleotides agree with TRBD1. The CDR3 contains 15 residues. Germline V lookup: CDR1 MDHEN, CDR2 SYDVKM. CDR3 loop: CASSFPTGSYDKLFF. The CDR3 coding sequence is TGTGCCAGCAGTTTCCCGACAGGGTCTTATGATAAACTGTTTTTT. The variable domain in full, with the rest retrieved from reference TRBV28 and TRBJ1-4, is DVKVTQSSRYLVKRTGEKVFLECVQDMDHENMFWYRQDPGLGLRLIYFSYDVKMKEKGDIPEGYSVSREKKERFSLILESASTNQTSMYLCASSFPTGSYDKLFFGSGTQLSVL.

On this clonotype itself: A much larger clone lies one base from this, so it may be a read error. Lacking the conserved final phenylalanine or tryptophan, this CDR3 likely reflects a read error. J is TRBJ2-5 and V is TRBV2; D call uncertain. The ends were cut back, 4 bases at V and 3 bases at J, with 3 bases in the middle. This CDR3 is built from 11 residues. Germline V gives CDR1 SNHLY, CDR2 FYNNEI. The DNA for the CDR3 is TGTGCCAGCAGTGTAGAAGAGACCCAGTACTTA. Translation: CASSVEETQYL.

This clonotype was detected ten times or more. The chain carries TRBV7-3 and TRBJ2-5; 8 bases fit TRBD2. In germline, CDR1 is SGHTA, CDR2 FQGTGA. With 1 base clipped from V and 2 bases from J, the junction kept 3 bases outside the gene matches. The CDR3 totals 15 residues. The CDR3 DNA sequence: TGTGCCAGCAGCTTAATCGGCGGGGGGCAAGAGACCCAGTACTTC. This encodes CASSLIGGGQETQYF.

Regarding this clonotype: This may be a read error: a much more frequent sequence differs by one nucleotide. The gene calls are TRBV7-3 and TRBJ1-6; tentatively, D is TRBD1 (5 bases). Trimming removed 2 bases at V and 9 bases at J, with 14 bases between. This CDR3 is built from 15 residues. Germline CDR1 is SGHTA and CDR2 is FQGTGA. The CDR3 DNA follows: TGTGCCAGCAGCTTACGGCGGGGGATGGGTTCACCCCTCCACTTT. Encoded protein: CASSLRRGMGSPLHF.

This clonotype was seen repeatedly, ten times or more. The chain couples TRBV6-1 to TRBJ1-2; D perhaps matches TRBD1 (5 bases). Per the germline V gene, CDR1 is MNHNS and CDR2 is SASEGT. Trimming stripped 3 bases from V and 4 bases from J, with 12 bases between. There are 14 residues in the CDR3. CDR3 amino acids: CASSDGGESYGYTF. The CDR3 DNA reads as TGTGCCAGCAGTGATGGAGGGGAGAGCTATGGCTACACCTTC.

This clonotype has a handful of counts. A read error is possible here, since a much larger clone lies one base away. J is TRBJ1-1 and V is TRBV9; D gene uncertain. Germline CDR1 SGDLS, CDR2 YYNGEE. The CDR3 is made up of 14 amino acids. Trimming left V 3 bases short and J 11 bases short, with 20 bases between. This CDR3 reads CASSADASRVGAFF. For the CDR3, the DNA is TGTGCCAGCAGCGCAGATGCCAGCCGGGTCGGGGCTTTCTTT.

In its sample, this clonotype was seen many times. The genes are TRBV30 and TRBJ2-2; no firm D call. The CDR3 runs 23 residues. With 1 base removed from V and 3 bases from J, the gap between germline ends came to 36 bases. CDR1 is GTSNPN, CDR2 SVGIG, per germline (reference sequence). CDR3 in DNA: TGTGCCTGGAGTGCGATCTTGGGTGCGACAACGACGGAATTTAAGGTCCACACCGGGGAGCTGTTTTTT. Protein product: CAWSAILGATTTEFKVHTGELFF.

In its sample, this clonotype was seen a few times. The J gene is TRBJ1-5, the V gene TRBV11-2, with a weak D call TRBD1 (6 bases). Germline V gene lookup returns CDR1 SGHAT and CDR2 FQNNGV. The CDR3 totals 15 residues. V shed 1 base and J shed 6 bases, with 13 bases lying between them. The CDR3 loop is CASSLGGGASQPQHF. CDR3 nucleotide sequence: TGTGCCAGCAGCTTAGGGGGGGGGGCTAGTCAGCCCCAGCATTTT.

This clonotype was observed a single time. The genes are TRBV6-1 and TRBJ1-4; D not certain. This CDR3 has 15 residues. Trimming took 2 bases from V and 4 from J, leaving 11 bases between them. CDR1 MNHNS and CDR2 SASEGT come from the germline V gene. The CDR3: CASSERRPINEKLFF. The CDR3 DNA is TGTGCCAGCAGTGAACGACGGCCAATTAATGAAAAACTGTTTTTT.

Ten or more counts support this clonotype. The chain recombines TRBV11-2 with TRBJ1-6, with D possibly matching TRBD1 (5 bases). This CDR3 is built from 15 residues. Germline V gives CDR1 SGHAT, CDR2 FQNNGV. The ends were cut back, 2 bases at V and 7 bases at J, with 12 bases in the middle. CDR3 region: CASSLLVGTNSPLHF. CDR3 DNA sequence: TGTGCCAGCAGCTTACTTGTAGGGACCAATTCACCCCTCCACTTT.

Many counts were recorded for this clonotype. The chain is built from TRBV2 and TRBJ2-7; D gene ambiguous. V lost 0 bases, J lost 3 bases, and 18 bases lay in between. Germline CDR1 SNHLY, CDR2 FYNNEI. This CDR3 is built from 17 residues. Here the CDR3 reads CASSEAHAIRLNYEQYF. As DNA, the CDR3 is TGTGCCAGCAGTGAAGCGCACGCGATTAGGCTTAACTACGAGCAGTACTTC. The variable domain in full, with the rest retrieved from reference TRBV2 and TRBJ2-7, is EPEVTQTPSHQVTQMGQEVILRCVPISNHLYFYWYRQILGQKVEFLVSFYNNEISEKSEIFDDQFSVERPDGSNFTLKIRSTKLEDSAMYFCASSEAHAIRLNYEQYFGPGTRLTVT.

The V and J genes are TRBV5-6 and TRBJ2-6; D unresolved. Per germline, CDR1 SGHDT and CDR2 YYEEEE. The CDR3 loop spans 14 amino acids. V lost 2 bases, J lost 4 bases, and 7 bases lay in between. CDR3 sequence reads: CASSLVLGANVLTF. CDR3 nucleotide sequence: TGTGCCAGCAGCTTAGTGCTAGGGGCCAACGTCCTGACTTTC. The complete variable domain, with remaining parts taken from reference TRBV5-6 and TRBJ2-6, reads DAGVTQSPTHLIKTRGQQVTLRCSPKSGHDTVSWYQQALGQGPQFIFQYYEEEERQRGNFPDRFSGHQFPNYSSELNVNALLLGDSALYLCASSLVLGANVLTFGAGSRLTVL.

This clonotype was detected ten times or more. This chain connects TRBV5-1 to TRBJ2-3, with a possible D match to TRBD2 (5 bases). Trimming removed 0 bases at V and 1 base at J, with 9 bases between. Germline loops: CDR1 SGHRS, CDR2 YFSETQ. The CDR3 length is 15 residues. The CDR3 here is CASSLARVGTDTQYF. The CDR3 nucleotides are TGCGCCAGCAGCTTGGCGAGGGTTGGCACAGATACGCAGTATTTT.